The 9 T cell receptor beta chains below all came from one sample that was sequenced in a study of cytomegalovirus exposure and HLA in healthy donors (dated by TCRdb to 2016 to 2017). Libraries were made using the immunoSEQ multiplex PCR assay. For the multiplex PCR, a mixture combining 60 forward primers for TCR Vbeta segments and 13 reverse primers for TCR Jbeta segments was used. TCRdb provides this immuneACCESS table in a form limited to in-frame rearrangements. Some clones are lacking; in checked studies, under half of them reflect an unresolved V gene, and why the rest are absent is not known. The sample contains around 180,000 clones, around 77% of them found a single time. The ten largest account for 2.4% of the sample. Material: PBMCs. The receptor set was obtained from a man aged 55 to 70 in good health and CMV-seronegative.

CDR3 in DNA: TGTGCCAGCAGTTTACAGGGGTTTGACACTGAAGCTTTCTTT. Translated, it gives CASSLQGFDTEAFF. The chain is built from TRBV27 and TRBJ1-1, with TRBD1 as a possible D gene (6 bases). In germline, CDR1 is MNHEY, CDR2 SMNVEV (reference sequence). Trimming removed 2 bases from V and 3 bases from J, with 10 bases in between. The CDR3 is 14 residues long.

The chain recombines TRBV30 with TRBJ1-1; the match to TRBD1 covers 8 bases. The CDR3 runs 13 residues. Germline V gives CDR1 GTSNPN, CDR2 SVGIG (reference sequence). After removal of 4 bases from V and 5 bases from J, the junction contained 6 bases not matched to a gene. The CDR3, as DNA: TGTGCCTGGACCAGACAGGGGAGGACTGAAGCTTTCTTT. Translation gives CAWTRQGRTEAFF.

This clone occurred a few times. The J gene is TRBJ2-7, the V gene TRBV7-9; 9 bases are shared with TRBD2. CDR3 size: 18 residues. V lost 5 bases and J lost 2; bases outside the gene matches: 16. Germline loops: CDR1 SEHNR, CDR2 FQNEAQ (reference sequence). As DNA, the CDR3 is TGTGCCAGCAGCCAATTATTAGCCAGCGGGGGGCGTACCTACGAGCAGTACTTC. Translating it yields CASSQLLASGGRTYEQYF.

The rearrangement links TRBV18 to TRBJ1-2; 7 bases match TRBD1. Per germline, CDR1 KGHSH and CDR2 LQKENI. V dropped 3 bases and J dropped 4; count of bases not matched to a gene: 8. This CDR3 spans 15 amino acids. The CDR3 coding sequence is TGTGCCAGCTCACCCCGGGACAGACCCCTCTATGGCTACACCTTC. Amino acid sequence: CASSPRDRPLYGYTF.

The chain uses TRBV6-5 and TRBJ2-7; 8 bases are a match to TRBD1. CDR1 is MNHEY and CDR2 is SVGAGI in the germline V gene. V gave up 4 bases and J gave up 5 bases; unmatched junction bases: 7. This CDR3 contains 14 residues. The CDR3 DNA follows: TGTGCCAGCAGTTTTGACAGGGGCGGGAACGAGCAGTACTTC. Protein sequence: CASSFDRGGNEQYF.

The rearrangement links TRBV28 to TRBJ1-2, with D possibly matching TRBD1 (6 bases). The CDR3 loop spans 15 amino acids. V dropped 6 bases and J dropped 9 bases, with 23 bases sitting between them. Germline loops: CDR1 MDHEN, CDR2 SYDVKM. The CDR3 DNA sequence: TGTGCCAGCAGACCCCTCCAAGGGAAGGGGGTAAGCTACACCTTC. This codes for CASRPLQGKGVSYTF.

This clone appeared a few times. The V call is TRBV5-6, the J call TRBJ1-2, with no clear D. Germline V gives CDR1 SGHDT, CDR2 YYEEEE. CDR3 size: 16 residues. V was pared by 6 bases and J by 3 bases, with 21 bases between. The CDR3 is CASNLFYTLGDYGYTF. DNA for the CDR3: TGTGCCAGCAACTTATTCTACACCCTAGGAGACTATGGCTACACCTTC. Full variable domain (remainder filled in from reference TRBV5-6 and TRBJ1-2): DAGVTQSPTHLIKTRGQQVTLRCSPKSGHDTVSWYQQALGQGPQFIFQYYEEEERQRGNFPDRFSGHQFPNYSSELNVNALLLGDSALYLCASNLFYTLGDYGYTFGSGTRLTVV.

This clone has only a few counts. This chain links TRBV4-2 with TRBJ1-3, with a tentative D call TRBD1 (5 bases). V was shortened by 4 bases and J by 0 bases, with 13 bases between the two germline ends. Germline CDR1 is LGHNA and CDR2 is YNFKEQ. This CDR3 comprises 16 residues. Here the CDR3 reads CASSLAGGVSGNTIYF. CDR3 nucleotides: TGTGCCAGCAGCCTTGCGGGGGGAGTCTCTGGAAACACCATATATTTT.

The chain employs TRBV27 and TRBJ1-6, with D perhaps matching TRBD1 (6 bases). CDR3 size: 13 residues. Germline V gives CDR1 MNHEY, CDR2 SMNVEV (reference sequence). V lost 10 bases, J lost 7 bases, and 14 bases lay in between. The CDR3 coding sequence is TGTGCCACCTCTCCAGGGGTCAATTCACCCCTCCACTTT. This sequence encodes CATSPGVNSPLHF.